This T cell receptor beta chain was identified during a study of blood T cells in healthy people across ages. Isolated per sample were at least 7 million PBMCs. Then a second PCR, running roughly 7 to 11 cycles, was carried out with a sample-barcoded 5' primer and a J-beta primer mix. A template-switch adaptor that had 12 random nucleotides put a tag on each cDNA molecule. MiXCR, applied by TCRdb to the 5' RACE reads, yields one record per CDR3 protein. The sample carries 890,000 or so distinct CDR3 sequences, around 62% recorded once. CDR3 length equals 15 residues. V dropped 3 bases and J dropped 3; count of bases not matched to a gene: 8.

This TCR was sampled from a man aged 25 to 40 in good health. V is TRBV12-3 or TRBV12-4 and J is TRBJ2-7, with TRBD1 matching 7 bases. Sequencing used blood. The CDR3 DNA is TGTGCCAGCAGTTTTATGGACAGGTCGAGCTACGAGCAGTACTTC. Amino acid sequence: CASSFMDRSSYEQYF.